This T cell receptor beta chain was profiled in a study of response to subunit inactivated influenza vaccine. On this clonotype: Its antigen is still unknown.

Study-level results: Only a handful of new T cells, the authors suggested, are recruited with each seasonal influenza vaccination.

This CDR3 has 18 amino acids. Germline-derived CDR1 and CDR2 are MNHNS and SASEGT. The V and J ends lost 7 bases and 0 bases respectively, with 19 bases between them. TCRdb used MiXCR to reprocess the RT-PCR reads, holding one entry per CDR3 protein. The sample shows over 750,000 distinct CDR3 sequences, 21% of them seen only once. The sequence derives from a man in his fifties or sixties who received an inactivated influenza vaccine. The material sequenced was PBMCs from blood, taken 4 to 6 days after vaccination. This sequence joins TRBV6-1 and TRBJ2-6; TRBD1 might be the D (7 bases). The DNA for the CDR3 is TGTGCCAGCACTGTCAGGGGGGTAGCGGTCTCTGGGGCCAACGTCCTGACTTTC. This encodes CASTVRGVAVSGANVLTF.